This T cell receptor (beta chain) was retrieved from a study of T cell responses to AZD1222 COVID-19 vaccine. Study-wide context: Second doses were pooled across both intervals (about 4 or about 12 weeks).

TCRdb keeps only in-frame clones here, not all; method: immunoSEQ multiplex PCR. The sample comprises fewer than 120,000 clones, roughly four fifths of which are singletons, and less than 5% rests with the top ten. The clonotype comes from an adult in good health. This sample comprised peripheral blood, obtained on day 0 of AZD1222 vaccination.

The CDR3 DNA follows: TGTGCCAGCAGCTTAAACCCCGGGAATTCACCCCTCCACTTT. It is translated as CASSLNPGNSPLHF. The chain has TRBV7-8 and TRBJ1-6, with no clear D. Germline V gene lookup returns CDR1 SGHVS and CDR2 FQNEAQ. The CDR3 extends over 14 amino acids. V was cut by 2 bases and J by 7 bases, with 9 bases left in between.